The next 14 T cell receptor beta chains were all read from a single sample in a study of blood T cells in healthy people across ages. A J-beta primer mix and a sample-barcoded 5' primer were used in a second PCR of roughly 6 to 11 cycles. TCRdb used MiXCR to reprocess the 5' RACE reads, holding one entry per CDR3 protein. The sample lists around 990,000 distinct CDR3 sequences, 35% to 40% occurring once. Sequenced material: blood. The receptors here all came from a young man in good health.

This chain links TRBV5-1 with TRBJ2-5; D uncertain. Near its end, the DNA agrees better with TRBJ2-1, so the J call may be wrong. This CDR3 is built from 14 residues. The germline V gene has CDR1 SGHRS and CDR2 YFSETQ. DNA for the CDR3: TGCGCCAGCAGTGAACCTTCCGGGTCAGAGACCCAGTTCTTC. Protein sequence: CASSEPSGSETQFF.

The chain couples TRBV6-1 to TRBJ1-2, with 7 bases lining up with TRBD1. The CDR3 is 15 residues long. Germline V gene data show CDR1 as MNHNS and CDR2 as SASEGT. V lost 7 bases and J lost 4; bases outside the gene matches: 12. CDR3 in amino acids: CASTPRDRTFYGYTF. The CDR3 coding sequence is TGTGCCAGCACCCCAAGGGACAGAACTTTCTATGGCTACACCTTC.

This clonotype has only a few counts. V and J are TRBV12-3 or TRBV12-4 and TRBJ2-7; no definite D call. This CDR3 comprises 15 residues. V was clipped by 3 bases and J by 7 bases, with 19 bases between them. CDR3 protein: CASSFDVGGHEEQYF. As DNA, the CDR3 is TGTGCCAGCAGTTTCGACGTTGGCGGTCACGAAGAGCAGTACTTC.

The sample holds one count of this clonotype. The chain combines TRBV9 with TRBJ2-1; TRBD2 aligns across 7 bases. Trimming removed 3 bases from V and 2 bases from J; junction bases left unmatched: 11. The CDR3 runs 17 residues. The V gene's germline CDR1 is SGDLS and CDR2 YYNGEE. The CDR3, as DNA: TGTGCCAGCAGCGCTTATTCTACTAGCGCCGCCTACAATGAGCAGTTCTTC. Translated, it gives CASSAYSTSAAYNEQFF.

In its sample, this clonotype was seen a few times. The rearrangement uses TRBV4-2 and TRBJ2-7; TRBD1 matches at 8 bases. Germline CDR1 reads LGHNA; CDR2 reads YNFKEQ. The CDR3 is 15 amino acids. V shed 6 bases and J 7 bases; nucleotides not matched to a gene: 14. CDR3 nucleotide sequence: TGTGCCAGCAGTCGCGACAGGGGCTCCTACAATGAGCAGTACTTC. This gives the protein CASSRDRGSYNEQYF.

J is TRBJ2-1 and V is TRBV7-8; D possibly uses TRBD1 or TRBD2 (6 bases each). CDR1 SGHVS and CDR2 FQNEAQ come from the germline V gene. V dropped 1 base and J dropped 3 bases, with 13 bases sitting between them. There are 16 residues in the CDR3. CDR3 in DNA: TGTGCCAGCAGCTTAGTTGAAGGGGGACTCTACAATGAGCAGTTCTTC. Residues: CASSLVEGGLYNEQFF.

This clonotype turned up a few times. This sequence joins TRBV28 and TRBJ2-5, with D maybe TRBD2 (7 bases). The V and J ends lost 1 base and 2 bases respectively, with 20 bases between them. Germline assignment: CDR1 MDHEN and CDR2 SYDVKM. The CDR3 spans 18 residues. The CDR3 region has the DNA TGTGCCAGCAGTTTATTGGTCCTACGGGGGGCTCGACAAGAGACCCAGTACTTC. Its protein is CASSLLVLRGARQETQYF.

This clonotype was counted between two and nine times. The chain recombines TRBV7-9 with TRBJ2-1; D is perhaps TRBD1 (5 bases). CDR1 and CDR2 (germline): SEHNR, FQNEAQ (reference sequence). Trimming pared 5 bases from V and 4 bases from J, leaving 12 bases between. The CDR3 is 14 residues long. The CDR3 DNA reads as TGTGCCAGCAGCCGACAGACAGTTTACAATGAGCAGTTCTTC. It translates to CASSRQTVYNEQFF.

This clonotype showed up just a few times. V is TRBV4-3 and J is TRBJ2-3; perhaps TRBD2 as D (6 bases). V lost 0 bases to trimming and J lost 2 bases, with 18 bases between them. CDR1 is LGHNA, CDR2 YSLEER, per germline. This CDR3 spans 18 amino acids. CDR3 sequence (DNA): TGCGCCAGCAGCCAAGATAGGGACCGCGGGGACTCCACAGATACGCAGTATTTT. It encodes CASSQDRDRGDSTDTQYF.

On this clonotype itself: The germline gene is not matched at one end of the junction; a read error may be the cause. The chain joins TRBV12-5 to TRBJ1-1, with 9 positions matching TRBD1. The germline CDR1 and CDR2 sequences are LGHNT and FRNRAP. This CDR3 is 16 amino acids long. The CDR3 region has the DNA TGTGCTAGTGGTAACATTATCGGGACAGGGAACACTGGAGCTTTCTTT. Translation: CASGNIIGTGNTGAFF.

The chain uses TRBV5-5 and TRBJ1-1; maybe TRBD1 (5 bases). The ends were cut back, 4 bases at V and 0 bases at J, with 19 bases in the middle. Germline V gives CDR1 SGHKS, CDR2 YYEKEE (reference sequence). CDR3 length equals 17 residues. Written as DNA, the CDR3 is TGTGCCAGCAGCCCGGGGACCCCGACAGAGATGAACACTGAAGCTTTCTTT. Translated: CASSPGTPTEMNTEAFF.

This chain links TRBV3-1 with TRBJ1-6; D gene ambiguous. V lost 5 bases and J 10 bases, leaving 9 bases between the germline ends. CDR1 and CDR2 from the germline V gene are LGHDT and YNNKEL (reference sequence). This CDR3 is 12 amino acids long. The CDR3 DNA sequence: TGTGCCAGCAGCGAATTGGGGTCACCCCTCCACTTT. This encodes CASSELGSPLHF.

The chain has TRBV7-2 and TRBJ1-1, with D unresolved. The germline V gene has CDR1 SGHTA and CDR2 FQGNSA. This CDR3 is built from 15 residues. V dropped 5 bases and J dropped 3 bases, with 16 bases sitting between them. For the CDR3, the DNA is TGTGCCAGCAGCACCGGTTACGGCCCGGACACTGAAGCTTTCTTT. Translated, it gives CASSTGYGPDTEAFF.

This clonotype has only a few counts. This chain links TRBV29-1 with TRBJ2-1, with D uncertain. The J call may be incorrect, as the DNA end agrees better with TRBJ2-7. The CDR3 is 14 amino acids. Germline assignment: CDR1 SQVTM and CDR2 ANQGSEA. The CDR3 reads CSVDGRTTYNEQYF. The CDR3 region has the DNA TGCAGCGTTGATGGCAGAACTACCTACAATGAGCAGTACTTC.